The 7 T cell receptor beta chains below were found in one sample sequenced in a study of OX40 agonist ivuxolimab in advanced cancers. The table came from immunoSEQ multiplex PCR; TCRdb's copy has only in-frame clones and leaves some out. The sample has roughly 23,000 clones; over 70% are singletons. The source was CD4+ or CD8+ T cells sorted from blood, collected in a trial of the OX40 agonist ivuxolimab. These receptor sequences come from an adult with an advanced solid tumor such as melanoma, head and neck, liver or kidney cancer.

The chain couples TRBV4-1 to TRBJ2-2; 10 bases match TRBD2. The CDR3 is made up of 14 amino acids. CDR1 is MGHRA, CDR2 YSYEKL, per germline. Trimming cost V 8 bases and J 4 bases; bases outside gene matches: 4. CDR3 sequence: CASGTSAGTGELFF. The DNA for the CDR3 is TGCGCCAGCGGGACTAGCGCGGGCACCGGGGAGCTGTTTTTT.

V usage is TRBV14 and J usage is TRBJ2-3; 7 nucleotides line up with TRBD1. This CDR3 region has 15 residues. V lost 1 base to trimming and J lost 5 bases; unmatched junction nucleotides: 6. Germline V lookup: CDR1 SGHDN, CDR2 FVKESK. CDR3 region: CASSQADRVKDTQYF. CDR3 in DNA: TGTGCCAGCAGCCAAGCTGACAGGGTTAAAGATACGCAGTATTTT.

The CDR3 sequence is CASSQWAAHTEAFF. The CDR3 DNA reads TGTGCCAGCAGCCAATGGGCCGCTCACACTGAAGCTTTCTTT. The chain recombines TRBV16 with TRBJ1-1; no firm D call. Germline CDR1 is KGHSY and CDR2 is FQNENV. The CDR3 extends over 14 amino acids. V was pared by 1 base and J by 3 bases, with 9 bases between. The full variable domain, rest sourced from reference TRBV16 and TRBJ1-1, is GEEVAQTPKHLVRGEGQKAKLYCAPIKGHSYVFWYQQVLKNEFKFLISFQNENVFDETGMPKERFSAKCLPNSPCSLEIQATKLEDSAVYFCASSQWAAHTEAFFGQGTRLTVV.

The J gene is TRBJ2-5, the V gene TRBV11-3; tentative D call: TRBD1 (5 bases). The J call is uncertain, as TRBJ2-7 better fits the DNA end. In germline, CDR1 is SGHNT, CDR2 YENEEA. The CDR3 extends over 15 amino acids. CDR3 coding DNA: TGTGCCAGCAGCTTATTGGGCAGGGTGGCCTACGAGCAGTACTTC. Translation gives CASSLLGRVAYEQYF.

V usage is TRBV27 and J usage is TRBJ2-7; 7 bases fit TRBD1. This CDR3 region has 14 residues. CDR1 is MNHEY and CDR2 is SMNVEV in the germline V gene (reference sequence). With 6 bases clipped from V and 2 bases from J, the junction kept 7 bases outside the gene matches. Here the CDR3 reads CASRPRDRAYEQYF. The CDR3 nucleotides read TGTGCCAGCAGACCCCGGGACAGAGCCTACGAGCAGTACTTC.

The chain has TRBV9 and TRBJ1-4, with 7 bases that match TRBD1. This CDR3 region has 14 residues. Germline V gene sequence: CDR1 SGDLS, CDR2 YYNGEE. V lost 0 bases and J lost 13; bases outside the gene matches: 9. CDR3 sequence: CASSVGDSFIGLFF. In DNA form, the CDR3 reads TGTGCCAGCAGCGTAGGGGACAGCTTTATAGGACTGTTTTTT.

This chain links TRBV7-9 with TRBJ1-5, with D possibly being TRBD1 (5 bases). The CDR3 runs 14 residues. From germline, CDR1 is SEHNR and CDR2 FQNEAQ (reference sequence). Between the trimmed V and J ends, which lost 1 base and 3 bases, there was a span of 7 bases. CDR3 in amino acids: CASSLGGFNQPQHF. DNA for the CDR3: TGTGCCAGCAGCTTAGGGGGGTTCAATCAGCCCCAGCATTTT. Based on the CDR3 plus reference TRBV7-9 and TRBJ1-5, the full variable domain is DTGVSQNPRHKITKRGQNVTFRCDPISEHNRLYWYRQTLGQGPEFLTYFQNEAQLEKSRLLSDRFSAERPKGSFSTLEIQRTEQGDSAMYLCASSLGGFNQPQHFGDGTRLSIL.